The rows below give T cell receptor beta chains drawn from one sample of a study of cytomegalovirus exposure and HLA in healthy donors. Profiled with immunoSEQ multiplex PCR; TCRdb holds only in-frame clones, not every one. The data contain approximately 120,000 clones, less than 85% of them seen just once; the ten biggest clones take up about 20%. The material sequenced was PBMCs. The origin of the receptors is a man between 18 and 35 years old in good health and CMV-seropositive. Both conserved end residues are part of each CDR3. The order of the fields is V gene, clone size, J gene, D gene, CDR3 DNA, CDR3 protein. A D gene is named only where the DNA matches it firmly. Only some rows state a clone size, as once, few, many or a class for expanded clones.

V gene: TRBV29-1
clone size: once
J gene: TRBJ2-7
D gene: -
CDR3 DNA: TGCAGCGCCGAAGCAGGCTACGAGCAGTACTTC
CDR3 protein: CSAEAGYEQYF

V gene: TRBV21-1
clone size: few
J gene: TRBJ1-2
D gene: -
CDR3 DNA: TGTGCCAGCAATATCCGGGACAGCCATAACTATGGCTACACCTTC
CDR3 protein: CASNIRDSHNYGYTF

V gene: TRBV7-3
clone size: once
J gene: TRBJ2-3
D gene: TRBD2
CDR3 DNA: TGTGCCAGCAGCTCCGGACTAGCGGGGGGCATAGATACGCAGTATTTT
CDR3 protein: CASSSGLAGGIDTQYF

V gene: TRBV2
clone size: -
J gene: TRBJ2-3
D gene: -
CDR3 DNA: TGTGCCAGCAGTGGCGGGATGGATACGCAGTATTTT
CDR3 protein: CASSGGMDTQYF

V gene: TRBV5-1
clone size: -
J gene: TRBJ1-1
D gene: -
CDR3 DNA: TGCGCCAGCAGCTTGGTCCCCCAGGGAGGCACTGAAGCTTTCTTT
CDR3 protein: CASSLVPQGGTEAFF

V gene: TRBV6-6
clone size: -
J gene: TRBJ1-2
D gene: TRBD1
CDR3 DNA: TGTGCCAGCAGTTCGCGGACAGGGCCTGAATATGGCTACACCTTC
CDR3 protein: CASSSRTGPEYGYTF

V gene: TRBV19
clone size: -
J gene: TRBJ2-7
D gene: -
CDR3 DNA: TGTGCCAGTAGTCCTGGTCAGGCGATCTACGAGCAGTACTTC
CDR3 protein: CASSPGQAIYEQYF

V gene: TRBV6-6
clone size: -
J gene: TRBJ2-3
D gene: TRBD2
CDR3 DNA: TGTGCCAGCAGTTACTCGATCGGGGGGTCTGATACGCAGTATTTT
CDR3 protein: CASSYSIGGSDTQYF

V gene: TRBV18
clone size: -
J gene: TRBJ1-2
D gene: -
CDR3 DNA: TGTGCCAGCTCCGATGTCGGGGTTGGCTACACCTTC
CDR3 protein: CASSDVGVGYTF

V gene: TRBV2
clone size: -
J gene: TRBJ2-3
D gene: -
CDR3 DNA: TGTGCCAGCAGTTGGACTGGAGCAGATACGCAGTATTTT
CDR3 protein: CASSWTGADTQYF

V gene: TRBV6-5
clone size: once
J gene: TRBJ2-3
D gene: TRBD1
CDR3 DNA: TGTGCCAGCAGCTACGACAGGGGAAGGACAGATACGCAGTATTTT
CDR3 protein: CASSYDRGRTDTQYF

V gene: TRBV27
clone size: -
J gene: TRBJ2-7
D gene: -
CDR3 DNA: TGTGCCAGCACCCACGGACAGTCCTACGAGCAGTACTTC
CDR3 protein: CASTHGQSYEQYF

V gene: TRBV4-1
clone size: -
J gene: TRBJ2-1
D gene: -
CDR3 DNA: TGCGCCAGCAGCCAAGGGCGGCAGCCCTCCGCTAAGTACAATGAGCAGTTCTTC
CDR3 protein: CASSQGRQPSAKYNEQFF

V gene: TRBV27
clone size: once
J gene: TRBJ2-7
D gene: TRBD1
CDR3 DNA: TGTGCCAGCAGTTCAATCACAGGGGGGTCCTACGAGCAGTACTTC
CDR3 protein: CASSSITGGSYEQYF

V gene: TRBV19
clone size: -
J gene: TRBJ1-1
D gene: TRBD1
CDR3 DNA: TGTGCCAGCCGGGAGGGGGCCACTGAAGCTTTCTTT
CDR3 protein: CASREGATEAFF

V gene: TRBV19
clone size: -
J gene: TRBJ2-2
D gene: TRBD1
CDR3 DNA: TGTGCCAGTTCCAGACAGGGGGCGGGGACCGGGGAGCTGTTTTTT
CDR3 protein: CASSRQGAGTGELFF

V gene: TRBV6-1
clone size: -
J gene: TRBJ1-1
D gene: TRBD1
CDR3 DNA: TGTGCCAGCAGGTGGACAGGTCGGGTGAACACTGAAGCTTTCTTT
CDR3 protein: CASRWTGRVNTEAFF

V gene: TRBV6-5
clone size: -
J gene: TRBJ2-6
D gene: -
CDR3 DNA: TGTGCCAGCAGTTACTATACGGTCTCTGGGGCCAACGTCCTGACTTTC
CDR3 protein: CASSYYTVSGANVLTF

V gene: TRBV16
clone size: -
J gene: TRBJ2-7
D gene: -
CDR3 DNA: TGTGCCAGCAGCCAACGACAGGACAAAACCTTTTTTAGCTCCTACGAGCAGTACTTC
CDR3 protein: CASSQRQDKTFFSSYEQYF

V gene: TRBV30
clone size: -
J gene: TRBJ2-3
D gene: -
CDR3 DNA: TGTGCCTGGAGTGGTGGCAGGGGCACAGATACGCAGTATTTT
CDR3 protein: CAWSGGRGTDTQYF

V gene: TRBV6-1
clone size: few
J gene: TRBJ1-1
D gene: -
CDR3 DNA: TGTGCCAGCAGTGACACAGCTTACCCCATGAACACTGAAGCTTTCTTT
CDR3 protein: CASSDTAYPMNTEAFF

V gene: TRBV7-9
clone size: -
J gene: TRBJ2-3
D gene: -
CDR3 DNA: TGTGCCAGCAGCCGACAAGGGGCAGATACGCAGTATTTT
CDR3 protein: CASSRQGADTQYF

V gene: TRBV14
clone size: -
J gene: TRBJ1-1
D gene: TRBD1
CDR3 DNA: TGTGCCAGCAGCGCGCATACCGGGACAGCCAATGAAGCTTTCTTT
CDR3 protein: CASSAHTGTANEAFF

V gene: TRBV30
clone size: -
J gene: TRBJ1-5
D gene: -
CDR3 DNA: TGTGCCTGGAGTCTCGAGGGCGCCTATCAGCCCCAGCATTTT
CDR3 protein: CAWSLEGAYQPQHF

V gene: TRBV7-8
clone size: -
J gene: TRBJ2-2
D gene: -
CDR3 DNA: TGTGCCAGCCCCGAAAAGGGGGAACTGTTTTTT
CDR3 protein: CASPEKGELFF

V gene: TRBV10-1
clone size: -
J gene: TRBJ2-1
D gene: TRBD2
CDR3 DNA: TGCGCCAGCAGTGGACGACTAGCGGGGGGGAAAAATGAGCAGTTCTTC
CDR3 protein: CASSGRLAGGKNEQFF

V gene: TRBV6-5
clone size: -
J gene: TRBJ1-1
D gene: -
CDR3 DNA: TGTGCCAGCAGTTACACGGGGACTGAAGCTTTCTTT
CDR3 protein: CASSYTGTEAFF

V gene: TRBV7-9
clone size: few
J gene: TRBJ2-1
D gene: TRBD1
CDR3 DNA: TGTGCCAGCAGCTCTCGACAGGGTACGGGTTTTTACAATGAGCAGTTCTTC
CDR3 protein: CASSSRQGTGFYNEQFF

V gene: TRBV5-1
clone size: once
J gene: TRBJ2-3
D gene: TRBD2
CDR3 DNA: TGCGCCAGCAGCTCGGGACTAGCGGCAGATACGCAGTATTTT
CDR3 protein: CASSSGLAADTQYF

V gene: TRBV6-1
clone size: few
J gene: TRBJ2-3
D gene: -
CDR3 DNA: TGTGCCAGCAGCTACAGACAGACAGATACGCAGTATTTT
CDR3 protein: CASSYRQTDTQYF

V gene: TRBV4-1
clone size: few
J gene: TRBJ1-6
D gene: -
CDR3 DNA: TGCGCCAGCAGCCCCCCCGGGTCCTATAATTCACCCCTCCACTTT
CDR3 protein: CASSPPGSYNSPLHF

V gene: TRBV2
clone size: -
J gene: TRBJ2-2
D gene: TRBD2
CDR3 DNA: TGTGCCAGCAGTGAAGAGCGGGGGACGACCGGGGAGCTGTTTTTT
CDR3 protein: CASSEERGTTGELFF

V gene: TRBV27
clone size: -
J gene: TRBJ2-3
D gene: -
CDR3 DNA: TGTGCCAGCGAGGGCGGTGGGTCCGAAGATACGCAGTATTTT
CDR3 protein: CASEGGGSEDTQYF

V gene: TRBV30
clone size: once
J gene: TRBJ2-7
D gene: -
CDR3 DNA: TGTGCCTGGACCCCCGGGGGTTACGAGCAGTACTTC
CDR3 protein: CAWTPGGYEQYF

V gene: TRBV2
clone size: -
J gene: TRBJ1-5
D gene: TRBD1
CDR3 DNA: TGTGCCAGCAGTGCTCCGACAGGGAACAATCAGCCCCAGCATTTT
CDR3 protein: CASSAPTGNNQPQHF

V gene: TRBV28
clone size: -
J gene: TRBJ1-1
D gene: -
CDR3 DNA: TGTGCCAGCAGTTTAGGGAGGGGAGGGACTGAAGCTTTCTTT
CDR3 protein: CASSLGRGGTEAFF

V gene: TRBV5-1
clone size: -
J gene: TRBJ2-3
D gene: TRBD1
CDR3 DNA: TGCGCCAGCAGCGTGGACAGGGTAACAGATACGCAGTATTTT
CDR3 protein: CASSVDRVTDTQYF

V gene: TRBV6-6
clone size: -
J gene: TRBJ2-3
D gene: -
CDR3 DNA: TGTGCCAGCACCCTCGGGACTGCTGGTACGCAGTATTTT
CDR3 protein: CASTLGTAGTQYF

V gene: TRBV30
clone size: -
J gene: TRBJ1-6
D gene: -
CDR3 DNA: TGTGCCTGGGAGACAAATTCACCCCTCCACTTT
CDR3 protein: CAWETNSPLHF

V gene: TRBV27
clone size: -
J gene: TRBJ2-3
D gene: TRBD1
CDR3 DNA: TGTGCCAGCAGTTTTGGGACAGGTACGGATACGCAGTATTTT
CDR3 protein: CASSFGTGTDTQYF

V gene: TRBV10-1
clone size: -
J gene: TRBJ2-3
D gene: TRBD2
CDR3 DNA: TGCGCCAGCAGTGTAGCGCGGGGGGACAATGAAGATACGCAGTATTTT
CDR3 protein: CASSVARGDNEDTQYF

V gene: TRBV9
clone size: -
J gene: TRBJ2-1
D gene: TRBD1
CDR3 DNA: TGTGCCAGCAGCGTAGTCGACAGGGGGAGCGGTGAGCAGTTCTTC
CDR3 protein: CASSVVDRGSGEQFF

V gene: TRBV30
clone size: -
J gene: TRBJ2-3
D gene: -
CDR3 DNA: TGTGCCTGGAGTGTATTCGGTTCGGGCACAGATACGCAGTATTTT
CDR3 protein: CAWSVFGSGTDTQYF

V gene: TRBV19
clone size: -
J gene: TRBJ2-7
D gene: TRBD1
CDR3 DNA: TGTGCCAGTAGTCCCGGGACAGCATACGAGCAGTACTTC
CDR3 protein: CASSPGTAYEQYF

V gene: TRBV6-6
clone size: -
J gene: TRBJ1-2
D gene: TRBD1
CDR3 DNA: TGTGCCAGCAGTTACGGACAGGGCCCCTATGGCTACACCTTC
CDR3 protein: CASSYGQGPYGYTF

V gene: TRBV5-4
clone size: -
J gene: TRBJ2-7
D gene: TRBD1
CDR3 DNA: TGTGCCAGCAGCGCCAACCCCGGGACAGGGGTTCAGCAGTACTTC
CDR3 protein: CASSANPGTGVQQYF

V gene: TRBV7-9
clone size: -
J gene: TRBJ1-2
D gene: TRBD1
CDR3 DNA: TGTGCCAGCAGCACTACCAGGGGGACCATTCAAGACTACACCTTC
CDR3 protein: CASSTTRGTIQDYTF

V gene: TRBV6-5
clone size: -
J gene: TRBJ1-1
D gene: TRBD1
CDR3 DNA: TGTGCCAGCAGGTACAGGGGCTTGAACACTGAAGCTTTCTTT
CDR3 protein: CASRYRGLNTEAFF

V gene: TRBV6-5
clone size: -
J gene: TRBJ1-5
D gene: -
CDR3 DNA: TGTGCCAGCAGTCGGACGGGGGATCAGCCCCAGCATTTT
CDR3 protein: CASSRTGDQPQHF

V gene: TRBV19
clone size: -
J gene: TRBJ1-1
D gene: -
CDR3 DNA: TGTGCCAGTAGTATAGCTATGAACACTGAAGCTTTCTTT
CDR3 protein: CASSIAMNTEAFF

V gene: TRBV11-2
clone size: -
J gene: TRBJ1-3
D gene: -
CDR3 DNA: TGTGCCAGCAGCCCGGGGAGCTCTGGAAACACCATATATTTT
CDR3 protein: CASSPGSSGNTIYF

V gene: TRBV7-9
clone size: -
J gene: TRBJ2-7
D gene: -
CDR3 DNA: TGTGCCAGCAGCTTAGTCTCGACGGGGAGCTCCTACGAGCAGTACTTC
CDR3 protein: CASSLVSTGSSYEQYF